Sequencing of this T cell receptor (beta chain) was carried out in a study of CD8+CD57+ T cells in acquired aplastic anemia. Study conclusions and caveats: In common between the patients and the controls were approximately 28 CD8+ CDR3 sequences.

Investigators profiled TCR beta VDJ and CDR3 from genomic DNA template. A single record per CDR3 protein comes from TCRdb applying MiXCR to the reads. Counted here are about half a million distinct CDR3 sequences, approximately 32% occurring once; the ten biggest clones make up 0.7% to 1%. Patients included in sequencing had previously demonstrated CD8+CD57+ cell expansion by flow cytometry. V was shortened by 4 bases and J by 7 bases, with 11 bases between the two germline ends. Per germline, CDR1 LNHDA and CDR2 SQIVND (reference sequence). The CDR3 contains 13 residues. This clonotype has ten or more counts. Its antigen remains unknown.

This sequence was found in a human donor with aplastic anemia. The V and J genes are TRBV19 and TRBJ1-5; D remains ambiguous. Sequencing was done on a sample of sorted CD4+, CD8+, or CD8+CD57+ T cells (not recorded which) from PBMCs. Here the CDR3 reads CASSTGLLQPQHF. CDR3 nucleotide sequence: TGTGCCAGTAGTACCGGGCTACTGCAGCCCCAGCATTTT.